The 29 T cell receptor delta chains listed next were all sequenced from one sample in a study of gamma-delta T cells after stem cell transplantation. TCRdb redid the clone calls on the RT-PCR reads with CATT. This table holds thousands of delta-chain clones, approximately 14% found once. Sequencing was carried out using gamma-delta T cells. The source of these receptors is a human donor. It is not recorded whose cells these are; they may come from a transplant donor.

This chain links TRDV1 with TRDJ1; TRDD3 matches 7 bases. The CDR3 spans 17 residues. Germline CDR1 reads TSWWSYY; CDR2 reads QGS. V was clipped by 0 bases and J by 9 bases; unmatched bases: 16. This chain's CDR3 is CALGELGVHGGTAELIF. The CDR3, as DNA: TGTGCTCTTGGGGAACTAGGCGTTCATGGGGGAACGGCCGAACTCATCTTT.

Of note for this clone: Being one base from a much bigger clone, this may be a read error. The rearrangement links TRDV1 to TRDJ1; no reliable D call. Germline loops: CDR1 TSWWSYY, CDR2 QGS. The V and J ends lost 0 bases and 0 bases respectively, with 26 bases between them. The CDR3 has 21 amino acids. CDR3: CALGELRPRWTALWYTDKLIF. DNA for the CDR3: TGTGCTCTTGGGGAACTTCGTCCTCGGTGGACCGCCCTCTGGTACACCGATAAACTCATCTTT.

This clone has more than one count but fewer than ten. Other DNA sequences of this sample code for an identical CDR3. The chain joins TRAV29/DV5 to TRDJ1; 9 bases fit TRDD3. CDR1 NSMFDY and CDR2 ISSIKDK come from the germline V gene. V trimming: 0 bases; J trimming: 0 bases; junction bases outside the gene matches: 15. The CDR3 totals 19 residues. In nucleotides, the CDR3 is TGTGCAGCAAGCGGTCTAATACGGGGGATACATCGGTACACCGATAAACTCATCTTT. Encoded protein: CAASGLIRGIHRYTDKLIF. Looking up the rest from reference TRAV29/DV5 and TRDJ1 gives the full variable domain: DQQVKQNSPSLSVQEGRISILNCDYTNSMFDYFLWYKKYPAEGPTFLISISSIKDKNEDGRFTVFLNKSAKHLSLHIVPSQPGDSAVYFCAASGLIRGIHRYTDKLIFGKGTRVTVEP.

The V and J genes are TRDV1 and TRDJ2, with D possibly matching TRDD3 (6 bases). This CDR3 has 19 residues. The V end lost 2 bases, the J end lost 9 bases, and 28 bases lay between the germline ends. Germline CDR1 and CDR2: TSWWSYY and QGS. The CDR3 DNA is TGTGCTCTTGGGGAATTGTCCCCCCCCCCATCTGGGGATGGCTCACAACTCTTCTTT. It translates to CALGELSPPPSGDGSQLFF.

This chain links TRDV1 with TRDJ1; D is possibly TRDD2 (5 bases). The germline V and J ends were trimmed by 0 bases and 10 bases, with 18 bases remaining between them. This CDR3 comprises 15 residues. The germline gives CDR1 TSWWSYY, CDR2 QGS. The CDR3 reads CALGELFPLRKGLIF. The CDR3 DNA sequence: TGTGCTCTTGGGGAACTGTTCCCCCTTCGTAAGGGACTCATCTTT.

The sample holds a few counts of this clone. In nucleotides, the CDR3 is TGTGCTCTTGGGGGCCTGGGGAGCAAATACTGCTTGTACACCGATAAACTCATCTTT. Translating it yields CALGGLGSKYCLYTDKLIF. The J gene is TRDJ1, the V gene TRDV1; D possibly corresponds to TRDD3 (6 bases). The germline CDR1 and CDR2 sequences are TSWWSYY and QGS. The CDR3 has 19 amino acids. With 4 bases removed from V and 0 bases from J, the gap between germline ends came to 24 bases.

As concerns this clone: Possible read error: a much larger clone is one base away. V and J are TRDV2 and TRDJ3; TRDD3 agrees at 11 bases. CDR3 length: 19 residues. The V gene end was trimmed by 2 bases and the J gene end by 0 bases; junction bases not matched to a gene: 5. Germline CDR1 is GEAIGNYY and CDR2 is EKD. The chain's CDR3 is CACDNILGDSSWDTRQMFF. The DNA of the CDR3 is TGTGCCTGTGACAACATACTGGGGGATAGCTCCTGGGACACCCGACAGATGTTTTTC.

This clone is medium-sized in the sample. V usage is TRDV2 and J usage is TRDJ1; tentative D call: TRDD3 (5 bases). V lost 0 bases to trimming and J lost 3 bases, with 22 bases between them. Germline V gives CDR1 GEAIGNYY, CDR2 EKD. This CDR3 comprises 18 residues. CDR3 sequence: CACDTERDEKKRSDKLIF. As DNA, the CDR3 is TGTGCCTGTGACACCGAGAGGGATGAAAAAAAGAGGTCCGATAAACTCATCTTT.

As regards this clone: The germline gene is not matched at one end of the junction; a read error may be the cause. Other nucleotide sequences in the sample specify the same CDR3. The chain uses TRDV2 and TRDJ1; tentatively, D is TRDD3 (6 bases). Germline loops: CDR1 GEAIGNYY, CDR2 EKD. This CDR3 comprises 10 residues. CDR3 protein: CACDTWGLIF. The CDR3 DNA reads TGTGCCTGCGACACCTGGGGACTCATCTTT.

A few counts support this clone. A far larger clone is only one base removed, so a read error is likely. V is TRDV2 and J is TRDJ3; 9 nucleotides match TRDD3. The CDR3 runs 17 residues. CDR1 is GEAIGNYY, CDR2 EKD, per germline. With 5 bases clipped from V and 0 bases from J, the junction kept 4 bases outside the gene matches. The CDR3 sequence: CACGYWGSSWDTRQMFF. The CDR3 nucleotides are TGTGCCTGTGGCTACTGGGGGAGCTCCTGGGACACCCGACAGATGTTTTTC.

Within the sample, this clone is medium-sized (0.01 to 0.1%). V and J are TRDV1 and TRDJ1; D might be TRDD3 (5 bases). CDR1 is TSWWSYY and CDR2 is QGS in the germline V gene. The V end lost 1 base, the J end lost 0 bases, and 15 bases lay between the germline ends. The CDR3 extends over 17 amino acids. The CDR3 here is CALGEHPSGAYTDKLIF. The CDR3 nucleotides are TGTGCTCTTGGGGAACACCCCTCGGGGGCGTACACCGATAAACTCATCTTT.

This clone was seen a handful of times. J is TRDJ1 and V is TRDV2, with 8 positions matching TRDD3. This CDR3 is built from 18 residues. Looked up from germline, CDR1 is GEAIGNYY and CDR2 is EKD. J was trimmed by 0 bases and V by 3 bases; bases with no gene match: 14. Here the CDR3 reads CACDYVLGAPGYTDKLIF. The DNA of the CDR3 is TGTGCCTGTGACTACGTACTGGGGGCCCCTGGGTACACCGATAAACTCATCTTT.

This clone qualifies as medium-sized. The chain couples TRDV2 to TRDJ3; TRDD3 agrees at 9 bases. Germline values: CDR1 GEAIGNYY, CDR2 EKD. This CDR3 contains 22 residues. J lost 0 bases, V lost 5 bases, and 19 bases had no gene match. CDR3 nucleotides: TGTGCCTGTGTTGGACCTAAACCCGTACTGGGGGACCACTCCTGGGACACCCGACAGATGTTTTTC. Amino acids: CACVGPKPVLGDHSWDTRQMFF.

As regards this clone: A far larger clone lies a single base away; this is likely a read error. The V call is TRDV2, the J call TRDJ1; D perhaps matches TRDD3 (5 bases). Germline V lookup: CDR1 GEAIGNYY, CDR2 EKD. The CDR3 totals 21 residues. This CDR3 is CACDTVGLQAHPRGRTDKPIF. In nucleotides, the CDR3 is TGTGCCTGTGACACCGTGGGATTACAGGCCCACCCTCGGGGAAGGACCGATAAACCCATCTTT.

In this sample, this clone turned up once. A read error is possible here, since a much larger clone lies one base away. This sample includes further DNA sequences coding for the same CDR3. V gene TRDV1 combines with J gene TRDJ1; TRDD3 matches 10 bases. This CDR3 has 21 amino acids. Germline CDR1 is TSWWSYY and CDR2 is QGS. The DNA of the CDR3 is TGTGCTCTTGGGGAACTTTACCGTCGTCAAGGGAGTGGGGGATACACTGATAAACTAATCTTT. Its protein product is CALGELYRRQGSGGYTDKLIF.

This chain uses TRDV2 with TRDJ3; 9 nucleotides line up with TRDD3. Germline CDR1 GEAIGNYY, CDR2 EKD. The ends lost 0 bases at V and 2 bases at J; junction bases unmatched: 7. The CDR3 spans 19 residues. The chain's CDR3 is CACDTVGGYNTWDTRQMFF. The CDR3 DNA is TGTGCCTGTGACACCGTGGGGGGATACAACACCTGGGACACCCGACAGATGTTTTTC.

In its sample, this clone is large. The sample carries other DNA sequences with the same CDR3. This chain links TRDV2 with TRDJ2; TRDD3 aligns across 7 bases. Germline CDR1 and CDR2: GEAIGNYY and EKD. V was pared by 1 base and J by 2 bases, with 0 bases of the junction left unmatched. The CDR3 is made up of 14 amino acids. As DNA, the CDR3 is TGTGCCTGTGACACTGGGGGATTGACAGCACAACTCTTCTTT. This sequence encodes CACDTGGLTAQLFF.

About this clone: This probably arose from a read error, given a far larger clone one base away. This sequence joins TRDV2 and TRDJ1, with 10 bases aligning to TRDD3. The CDR3 is made up of 15 amino acids. Germline V lookup: CDR1 GEAIGNYY, CDR2 EKD. CDR3: CACDTVLGDTDNLIF. DNA for the CDR3: TGTGCCTGTGACACCGTTTTGGGGGATACCGATAACCTCATCTTT.

In its sample, this clone is medium-sized. The chain recombines TRDV1 with TRDJ2; 10 bases line up with TRDD3. Per germline, CDR1 TSWWSYY and CDR2 QGS. The CDR3 covers 19 residues. Trimming removed 4 bases from V and 8 bases from J; junction bases left unmatched: 19. The CDR3 nucleotides read TGTGCTCTTGGGGCTCCCCCCCACCTTCCGGGGGATACGGCGGCACAACTCTTCTTT. Residues: CALGAPPHLPGDTAAQLFF.

In regard to this clone: This could be a read error, since a much larger clone is one nucleotide away. CDR3 amino acids: CACDTVGVFSWDTQQMFF. The CDR3 DNA is TGTGCCTGTGACACGGTGGGGGTCTTCTCCTGGGACACCCAACAGATGTTTTTC. The chain carries TRDV2 and TRDJ3, with D possibly being TRDD3 (6 bases). The CDR3 runs to 18 residues. The germline CDR1 and CDR2 sequences are GEAIGNYY and EKD.

Points on this clone: This could be a read error, since a much larger clone is one nucleotide away. The same CDR3 arises from other DNA sequences in this sample as well. The chain recombines TRDV1 with TRDJ1; perhaps D is TRDD2 or TRDD3 (6 bases each). Per the germline V gene, CDR1 is TSWWSYY and CDR2 is QGS. Trimming took 6 bases from V and 7 from J, leaving 33 bases between them. CDR3 length: 19 residues. Here the CDR3 reads CALGGDVQPSGPTLVKLIF. For the CDR3, the DNA is TGTGCTCTTGGCGGGGATGTGCAGCCTTCCGGGCCAACTCTGGTTAAACTCATCTTT.

A remark on this clone: With only one base between it and a far larger clone, this is likely a read error. The CDR3 here is CACDILGDTVKLIF. The CDR3 bases are TGTGCCTGTGACATACTGGGGGACACCGTTAAACTCATCTTT. The chain couples TRDV2 to TRDJ1; 9 nucleotides agree with TRDD3. The CDR3 runs to 14 residues. Germline CDR1 and CDR2: GEAIGNYY and EKD.

This clone has a handful of counts. Possible read error: a much larger clone is one base away. V and J are TRDV2 and TRDJ3; 9 nucleotides match TRDD3. The germline CDR1 and CDR2 sequences are GEAIGNYY and EKD. The CDR3 is 17 amino acids. Written as DNA, the CDR3 is TGTGCCTGTGACAACTGGGGGAGCTCCTGGGACACCCGACAGACGTTTTTC. It specifies CACDNWGSSWDTRQTFF.

This clone came up a few times. The CDR3 reads CACDFLTILGDTVNSPDKLIF. CDR3 in DNA: TGTGCCTGTGACTTTCTAACGATACTGGGGGATACTGTGAACAGCCCGGATAAACTCATCTTT. J is TRDJ1 and V is TRDV2, with 12 positions matching TRDD3. The CDR3 totals 21 residues. Per the germline V gene, CDR1 is GEAIGNYY and CDR2 is EKD. J lost 5 bases, V lost 3 bases, and 24 bases had no gene match.

On this clone: A single base separates this from a much larger clone, so it may be a read error. The J gene is TRDJ3, the V gene TRAV29/DV5, with TRDD3 identical over 8 bases. J gave up 0 bases and V 4 bases, and 9 bases lay outside the gene matches. The length of the CDR3 is 18 residues. Germline V gene sequence: CDR1 NSMFDY, CDR2 ISSIKDK. CDR3 nucleotide sequence: TGTGCAGCACGCGTGGGATACGCGGTCTCCTGGGACACCCGACAGATGTTTTTC. This sequence encodes CAARVGYAVSWDTRQMFF. The full variable domain, rest sourced from reference TRAV29/DV5 and TRDJ3, is DQQVKQNSPSLSVQEGRISILNCDYTNSMFDYFLWYKKYPAEGPTFLISISSIKDKNEDGRFTVFLNKSAKHLSLHIVPSQPGDSAVYFCAARVGYAVSWDTRQMFFGTGIKLFVEP.

The chain employs TRDV1 and TRDJ1, with 7 positions matching TRDD3. The germline gives CDR1 TSWWSYY, CDR2 QGS. The CDR3 runs to 16 residues. V lost 2 bases to trimming and J lost 4 bases; unmatched junction nucleotides: 10. This CDR3 is CALGEKGHWGLDKLIF. The CDR3 nucleotides are TGTGCTCTTGGGGAAAAGGGGCACTGGGGACTCGATAAACTCATCTTT.

J is TRDJ1 and V is TRDV1, with TRDD3 matching over 13 bases. Germline loops: CDR1 TSWWSYY, CDR2 QGS. With 0 bases clipped from V and 4 bases from J, the junction kept 29 bases outside the gene matches. The CDR3 sequence is 25 residues long. CDR3 nucleotide sequence: TGTGCTCTTGGGGAACTAGAGTTTTCGGCCTACTCCCTCCGTACTGGGGGATACGCGATCGATAAACTCATCTTT. Translating gives CALGELEFSAYSLRTGGYAIDKLIF.

This clone has a handful of counts. A read error may explain this, as a much larger clone is one base away. The chain joins TRDV2 to TRDJ3, with 12 bases matching TRDD3. The germline V gene encodes CDR1 GEAIGNYY and CDR2 EKD. Trimming cost V 0 bases and J 2 bases; bases outside gene matches: 4. The CDR3 is 19 amino acids. For the CDR3, the DNA is TGTGCCTGTGACACCCTGGGGGATACGAGCCCCTGGGACACCCGACAGATGTTTTTC. Translated, it gives CACDTLGDTSPWDTRQMFF.

As regards this clone: This DNA's translation and the protein TCRdb lists, from a much larger clone, do not match at residue 14, likely due to a read error; the protein shown is translated from the DNA. The V call is TRDV2, the J call TRDJ1; D gene ambiguous. Germline V lookup: CDR1 GEAIGNYY, CDR2 EKD. The CDR3 loop spans 16 amino acids. The CDR3 region is CACDTQGQLGTDKPIF. In DNA, the CDR3 is TGTGCCTGTGACACCCAAGGCCAGCTTGGCACCGATAAACCCATCTTT.